This is a list of T cell receptor beta chains from one sample in a study of blood T cell repertoires in COVID-19. The assay was immunoSEQ multiplex PCR, and TCRdb's table has in-frame clones only and misses some. The table shows 120,000 or so clones, with around 90% occurring only once. Sequencing was done on a sample of peripheral blood. The receptor set was obtained from a human donor in a cohort sampled during active COVID-19. CDR3s include the opening cysteine and the closing phenylalanine or tryptophan. The order of the fields is clone size, V gene, J gene, CDR3 length, D gene, CDR3 DNA, CDR3 protein. A D gene is named only where the DNA matches it firmly. Rows may omit the clone size; those that give it use once, few, many or a size class.

-	TRBV3-1/TRBV3-2	TRBJ1-6	16	-	TGTGCCAGCAGCCAACAGAGGGCTGGGAAGTACTCACCCCTCCACTTT	CASSQQRAGKYSPLHF
-	TRBV20-1	TRBJ1-1	10	-	TGCAGTGCCAACGGAGTGGAAGCTTTCTTT	CSANGVEAFF
-	TRBV5-1	TRBJ1-4	14	-	TGCGCCAGCACCCCTACGGGCGCGGGTGAAAAACTGTTTTTT	CASTPTGAGEKLFF
-	TRBV15	TRBJ2-3	15	TRBD1	TGTGCCACCAGAACACGGACAGGGAGCACAGATACGCAGTATTTT	CATRTRTGSTDTQYF
-	TRBV18	TRBJ1-1	14	TRBD1	TGTGCCAGCTTGCCACGACTCAGGGGGACTGAAGCTTTCTTT	CASLPRLRGTEAFF
-	TRBV5-6	TRBJ2-5	16	TRBD2	TGTGCCAGCTCTAGTACTAGCGGGAGGTACGATGAGACCCAGTACTTC	CASSSTSGRYDETQYF
-	TRBV5-1	TRBJ2-3	15	-	TGCGCCAGCAGCTTGTACGGTCAGGTCTCAGATACGCAGTATTTT	CASSLYGQVSDTQYF
-	TRBV9	TRBJ2-1	17	TRBD2	TGTGCCAGCAGCCCCCGGACTAGCGGGGGAACCTACAATGAGCAGTTCTTC	CASSPRTSGGTYNEQFF
-	TRBV7-9	TRBJ2-5	15	TRBD1	TGTGCCAGCAGCCCGGGACAGGGGAAGAAAGAGACCCAGTACTTC	CASSPGQGKKETQYF
-	TRBV29-1	TRBJ2-7	15	TRBD1	TGCAGCGTTGGGAGGGACAGGGGGCAGTCCTACGAGCAGTACTTC	CSVGRDRGQSYEQYF
-	TRBV6-5	TRBJ2-5	16	TRBD1	TGTGCCAGCAGTTACGCGACAGGGCGGTCGATGGAGACCCAGTACTTC	CASSYATGRSMETQYF
-	TRBV3-1/TRBV3-2	TRBJ2-7	14	TRBD1	TGTGCCAGCAGCCCGCGACAGGGCGGTTACGAGCAGTACTTC	CASSPRQGGYEQYF
-	TRBV5-6	TRBJ2-1	16	-	TGTGCCAGCAGCTTGGCAATACGGATACCCGGGGATGAGCAGTTCTTC	CASSLAIRIPGDEQFF
-	TRBV9	TRBJ2-3	14	TRBD2	TGTGCCAGCAGGGGGGGGACTTTCACAGATACGCAGTATTTT	CASRGGTFTDTQYF
-	TRBV28	TRBJ2-7	13	TRBD1	TGTGCCAGCCTCGAACAGGGGAACTACGAGCAGTACTTC	CASLEQGNYEQYF
-	TRBV2	TRBJ2-7	13	TRBD1	TGTGCCAGCAGTGGCACAGGGGGCTACGAGCAGTACTTC	CASSGTGGYEQYF
once	TRBV3-1/TRBV3-2	TRBJ2-3	14	-	TGTGCCAGCAGCCAAGAAACCACCGGGGATACGCAGTATTTT	CASSQETTGDTQYF
-	TRBV19	TRBJ1-5	15	-	TGTGCCAGTACCCCGGGGGGTTTGCGCAATCAGCCCCAGCATTTT	CASTPGGLRNQPQHF
-	TRBV24-1	TRBJ2-2	16	-	TGTGCCACCAGTGACCAGCGAATGGGGCACACCGGGGAGCTGTTTTTT	CATSDQRMGHTGELFF
-	TRBV18	TRBJ2-5	16	-	TGTGCCAGCTCACCACTAGCCGGTAGCCTCACCGAGACCCAGTACTTC	CASSPLAGSLTETQYF
-	TRBV30	TRBJ1-4	18	TRBD1	TGTGCCTGGAGTGTTGGGGACAGACAGGGTGGAGGGCTTGAAAAACTGTTTTTT	CAWSVGDRQGGGLEKLFF
-	TRBV10-3	TRBJ2-1	13	TRBD2	TGTGCCACCGCCCGACTAGCGGGCAATGAGCAGTTCTTC	CATARLAGNEQFF
few	TRBV10-3	TRBJ2-7	14	-	TGTGCCATCAGTGAAGGAGGGTGGTCCTACGAGCAGTACTTC	CAISEGGWSYEQYF
-	TRBV9	TRBJ1-2	12	TRBD1	TGTGCCAGCACTGGGACAGGGGATGGCTACACCTTC	CASTGTGDGYTF
-	TRBV6-5	TRBJ2-7	13	TRBD1	TGTGCCAGCGGGGACAGGCTCCTCACCCGGGAGTACTTC	CASGDRLLTREYF
-	TRBV11-1	TRBJ2-5	16	TRBD1	TGTGCCAGCAGCTTAATACCCGGACAGGTGGGGGAGACCCAGTACTTC	CASSLIPGQVGETQYF
-	TRBV5-1	TRBJ1-4	16	-	TGCGCCAGCAGCGAGGGACTGGGACCGGTGAATGAAAAACTGTTTTTT	CASSEGLGPVNEKLFF
-	TRBV13	TRBJ2-7	15	TRBD1	TGTGCCAGCAGCTTAGGACAGGGGGAATACTACGAGCAGTACTTC	CASSLGQGEYYEQYF
-	TRBV5-4	TRBJ1-2	14	-	TGTGCCAGCAGCTCCTCTCAGGGGACCTATGGCTACACCTTC	CASSSSQGTYGYTF
-	TRBV2	TRBJ2-7	16	-	TGTGCCAGCAGCCTAACTCTTGCGGGAAAAGCCTACGAGCAGTACTTC	CASSLTLAGKAYEQYF
-	TRBV4-2	TRBJ2-7	19	TRBD1	TGTGCCAGCAGCCAAGCCACCGAGCGACAGGGGGCAATCTCCTACGAGCAGTACTTC	CASSQATERQGAISYEQYF
-	TRBV4-1	TRBJ2-3	15	-	TGCGCCAGCAGCCAGCTGCGCCAGGGGACAGATACGCAGTATTTT	CASSQLRQGTDTQYF
-	TRBV19	TRBJ1-1	14	-	TGTGCCAGTAGTATGGACAGAATGGGCACTGAAGCTTTCTTT	CASSMDRMGTEAFF
-	TRBV5-6	TRBJ2-3	17	TRBD2	TGTGCCAGCAGCCGGGGGACTAGCAGCGGATTTGGTGATACGCAGTATTTT	CASSRGTSSGFGDTQYF
-	TRBV5-8	TRBJ2-1	18	TRBD2	TGTGCCAGCAGCTTGTTGGGTTACCTAGCGGGGATTTACAATGAGCAGTTCTTC	CASSLLGYLAGIYNEQFF
-	TRBV28	TRBJ2-3	14	TRBD2	TGTGAGACTAGCGGGAGGGGGGGCGCAGATACGCAGTATTTT	CETSGRGGADTQYF
-	TRBV5-1	TRBJ2-1	15	-	TGCGCCAGCAGCTTGGGTGGGGGCGCGAGGAGTGAGCAGTTCTTC	CASSLGGGARSEQFF
-	TRBV3-1/TRBV3-2	TRBJ2-5	14	-	TGTGCCAGCAGCCTAGACCATACTAAAGAGACCCAGTACTTC	CASSLDHTKETQYF
-	TRBV19	TRBJ2-2	15	TRBD1	TGTGCCAGTAGTATAGAGCTCAGGGGGCTTGGGGAGCTGTTTTTT	CASSIELRGLGELFF
-	TRBV15	TRBJ2-2	14	-	TGTGCCCTCCGGGGTAGCGGGAACACCGGGGAGCTGTTTTTT	CALRGSGNTGELFF
-	TRBV7-7	TRBJ2-1	13	-	TGTGCTAGCAGCTTAGGCCTATCCAATGAGCAGTTCTTC	CASSLGLSNEQFF
once	TRBV6-1	TRBJ1-3	15	-	TGTGCCAGCAGTGAAACTCTCGGCGGGACGAACACCATATATTTT	CASSETLGGTNTIYF
-	TRBV5-1	TRBJ2-5	18	TRBD1	TGCGCCAGCAGCTTGGTCTTATCACAGGGGGCCTCCCAAGAGACCCAGTACTTC	CASSLVLSQGASQETQYF
-	TRBV4-1	TRBJ2-7	16	TRBD2	TGCGCCAGCAGCCAAATACTAGCGGGAGGTTCCTACGAGCAGTACTTC	CASSQILAGGSYEQYF
-	TRBV10-3	TRBJ1-2	13	-	TGTGCCATCGGGACCCGGGAGAGATATGGCTACACCTTC	CAIGTRERYGYTF
-	TRBV6-5	TRBJ1-2	13	TRBD1	TGTGCCAGCAGAAGGACAGGGCTCTATGGCTACACCTTC	CASRRTGLYGYTF
few	TRBV6-6	TRBJ1-2	13	-	TGTGCCAGCACTGGACACGGCTGGTATGGCTACACCTTC	CASTGHGWYGYTF
-	TRBV19	TRBJ1-3	12	-	TGTGCCAGTATGACAGCTGGAAACACCATATATTTT	CASMTAGNTIYF
many	TRBV4-1	TRBJ2-7	15	TRBD2	TGCGCCAGCAGCCATCCTTTCGGAGGGAGGGACGAGCAGTACTTC	CASSHPFGGRDEQYF
-	TRBV13	TRBJ2-7	15	-	TGTGCCAGCAGCTTAGGGGCAGGGGCCCCCAACGAGCAGTACTTC	CASSLGAGAPNEQYF
-	TRBV28	TRBJ1-1	16	TRBD1	TGTGCCAGCAGTTCCCCTCTACAGGGGACAAACACTGAAGCTTTCTTT	CASSSPLQGTNTEAFF
-	TRBV7-7	TRBJ2-5	16	TRBD2	TGTGCTAGCAGCCAAACCGGGACTAGCGTCCAAGAGACCCAGTACTTC	CASSQTGTSVQETQYF
-	TRBV4-1	TRBJ2-5	16	TRBD2	TGCGCCAGCAGCCAAGCTAGCGGGAGGGCCGGGGAGACCCAGTACTTC	CASSQASGRAGETQYF